One and the same sample provided the 16 T cell receptor beta chains below, sequenced in a study of blood T cell repertoires in COVID-19. The assay was immunoSEQ multiplex PCR, and TCRdb's table has in-frame clones only and misses some. The table has more than 200,000 clones, about 84% seen once. Input material: PBMCs or T cells enriched from blood (not recorded which). Receptor source: a young man with acute COVID-19.

This sequence joins TRBV7-7 and TRBJ2-5; 9 bases agree with TRBD1. The CDR3 sequence is 15 residues long. The V and J ends lost 5 bases and 4 bases, in that order; junction bases with no gene match: 8. CDR1 and CDR2 from the germline V gene are SSHAT and FNYEAQ (reference sequence). The CDR3 protein is CASSNYGTGRETQYF. In nucleotides, the CDR3 is TGTGCCAGCAGCAACTACGGGACAGGGCGAGAGACCCAGTACTTC.

The chain joins TRBV7-3 to TRBJ1-3; TRBD1 matches at 12 bases. CDR1 and CDR2 from the germline V gene are SGHTA and FQGTGA. The CDR3 is made up of 18 amino acids. V lost 4 bases to trimming and J lost 3 bases; unmatched junction nucleotides: 10. In DNA, the CDR3 is TGTGCCAGCAGCTCTCCGGGACAGGGGGCATCGGGTGGAAACACCATATATTTT. As protein: CASSSPGQGASGGNTIYF.

The rearrangement links TRBV3-1 (or the pseudogene TRBV3-2) to TRBJ1-2; D is uncertain. V was trimmed by 0 bases and J by 1 base, leaving 6 bases between them. The CDR3 runs to 14 residues. Germline assignment: CDR1 LGHDT and CDR2 YNNKEL (reference sequence). CDR3 sequence: CASSQDVSNYGYTF. CDR3 DNA sequence: TGTGCCAGCAGCCAAGACGTCAGTAACTATGGCTACACCTTC.

This clone has just a few counts. This rearrangement joins TRBV29-1 to TRBJ2-7; D call uncertain. The germline V gene encodes CDR1 SQVTM and CDR2 ANQGSEA. This CDR3 contains 12 residues. Trimming shortened V by 2 bases and J by 4 bases, and 9 bases separated the two germline ends. This chain's CDR3 is CSVELWRYEQYF. Here the CDR3 DNA reads TGCAGCGTTGAATTGTGGCGGTACGAGCAGTACTTC.

The V and J genes are TRBV19 and TRBJ2-1, with TRBD2 as a possible D gene (6 bases). The CDR3 runs to 14 residues. Germline loops: CDR1 LNHDA, CDR2 SQIVND (reference sequence). V lost 5 bases and J 8 bases, leaving 16 bases between the germline ends. DNA for the CDR3: TGTGCCAGTAGTCCTGGACACCCGGGGGATGAGCAGTTCTTC. Residues: CASSPGHPGDEQFF.

The chain is built from TRBV5-1 and TRBJ1-1; D ambiguous. Per the germline V gene, CDR1 is SGHRS and CDR2 is YFSETQ. Between the trimmed V and J ends, which lost 0 bases and 0 bases, there was a span of 6 bases. The CDR3 runs to 14 residues. CDR3 in amino acids: CASSLVAVNTEAFF. The DNA of the CDR3 is TGCGCCAGCAGCTTGGTGGCAGTGAACACTGAAGCTTTCTTT.

The chain is built from TRBV11-2 and TRBJ1-5, with 7 bases lining up with TRBD1. The V gene end was trimmed by 5 bases and the J gene end by 0 bases; junction bases not matched to a gene: 4. CDR1 SGHAT and CDR2 FQNNGV come from the germline V gene. The CDR3 is 15 amino acids. CDR3 protein: CASSRDSYSNQPQHF. The CDR3 DNA sequence: TGTGCCAGCAGCCGGGACAGCTATAGCAATCAGCCCCAGCATTTT.

The rearrangement links TRBV12-3 or TRBV12-4 to TRBJ2-1, with D perhaps TRBD2 (5 bases). The V end was cut by 1 base, the J end by 9 bases, with 10 bases between. CDR3 length: 13 amino acids. This chain's CDR3 is CASSLGASTEQFF. The DNA of the CDR3 is TGTGCCAGCAGTTTAGGAGCTAGCACTGAGCAGTTCTTC.

This sequence joins TRBV29-1 and TRBJ2-7; 8 bases line up with TRBD1. The junction had 7 bases not matched to a gene; V was cut back by 7 bases and J by 5 bases. The CDR3 covers 12 residues. Germline-derived CDR1 and CDR2 are SQVTM and ANQGSEA. DNA of the CDR3: TGCAGCGCTGGGACAGGTGGCCACGAGCAGTACTTC. The encoded protein is CSAGTGGHEQYF.

This sequence joins TRBV30 and TRBJ1-2; possibly TRBD1 for D (5 bases). The CDR3 extends over 14 amino acids. CDR1 is GTSNPN and CDR2 is SVGIG in the germline V gene (reference sequence). The germline V and J ends were trimmed by 4 bases and 6 bases, with 18 bases remaining between them. The DNA for the CDR3 is TGTGCCTGGAAGCGTATCTCCAGGGCGAATGGCTACACCTTC. Translated, it gives CAWKRISRANGYTF.

The chain joins TRBV24-1 to TRBJ1-5; D not certain. Germline CDR1 is KGHDR and CDR2 is SFDVKD. CDR3 size: 14 residues. Trimming pared 5 bases from V and 0 bases from J, leaving 7 bases between. The CDR3 DNA reads as TGTGCCACCAGTGTAGCAGCTAGCAATCAGCCCCAGCATTTT. This gives the protein CATSVAASNQPQHF.

V and J are TRBV2 and TRBJ1-1, with D unresolved. Trimming left V 2 bases short and J 9 bases short, with 13 bases between. There are 13 residues in the CDR3. The germline CDR1 and CDR2 sequences are SNHLY and FYNNEI. CDR3 sequence: CASSESVGSQAFF. CDR3 DNA: TGTGCCAGCAGTGAATCGGTCGGGTCCCAAGCTTTCTTT.

This rearrangement joins TRBV6-5 to TRBJ2-2, with D uncertain. Trimming removed 8 bases from V and 7 bases from J, with 8 bases in between. The CDR3 sequence is 11 residues long. Looked up from germline, CDR1 is MNHEY and CDR2 is SVGAGI. The CDR3 coding sequence is TGTGCCAGCGGCCAAGTCGGGGAGCTGTTTTTT. This gives the protein CASGQVGELFF.

J is TRBJ2-3 and V is TRBV9; TRBD2 matches 8 bases. Trimming at V came to 6 bases and at J to 1 base, leaving 7 bases not matched to a gene. This CDR3 has 15 residues. CDR1 and CDR2 (germline): SGDLS, YYNGEE. The CDR3 sequence: CASTKYSGGTDTQYF. In DNA form, the CDR3 reads TGTGCCAGCACCAAGTATAGCGGGGGCACAGATACGCAGTATTTT. The whole variable domain, filled in from reference TRBV9 and TRBJ2-3, reads DSGVTQTPKHLITATGQRVTLRCSPRSGDLSVYWYQQSLDQGLQFLIQYYNGEERAKGNILERFSAQQFPDLHSELNLSSLELGDSALYFCASTKYSGGTDTQYFGPGTRLTVL.

The V call is TRBV5-1, the J call TRBJ1-1, with 8 bases identical to TRBD1. V trimming: 3 bases; J trimming: 6 bases; junction bases outside the gene matches: 7. CDR1 and CDR2 (germline): SGHRS, YFSETQ. The CDR3 sequence is 14 residues long. The CDR3 DNA is TGCGCCAGCAGCTCACAGGGGGAAGGGGCTGAAGCTTTCTTT. Translation: CASSSQGEGAEAFF.

The genes are TRBV9 and TRBJ1-2; D might be TRBD1 (6 bases). Germline V lookup: CDR1 SGDLS, CDR2 YYNGEE. The length of the CDR3 is 20 residues. Trimming removed 0 bases at V and 6 bases at J, with 30 bases between. The CDR3 nucleotides are TGTGCCAGCAGCGTAGAAGGCGAGGTCAGGGGCGTGGGTTCTTTTCATGGCTACACCTTC. Its translation: CASSVEGEVRGVGSFHGYTF. Complete variable domain (other parts from reference TRBV9 and TRBJ1-2): DSGVTQTPKHLITATGQRVTLRCSPRSGDLSVYWYQQSLDQGLQFLIQYYNGEERAKGNILERFSAQQFPDLHSELNLSSLELGDSALYFCASSVEGEVRGVGSFHGYTFGSGTRLTVV.